What follows describes a single T cell receptor (beta chain). Its antigen is still unknown. This sample was included in a study of vaccination and CD4 T cells after COVID-19. For the study at large: Four females and six males made up the convalescents, with two Hispanic. Study outcomes and limitations: Spike mono-reactivity marked 304 of 307 vaccine-specific clones in convalescent patients.

As for treatment: approximately 10-day PBMC culture with coronavirus spike peptide pools or control peptides (ViraFEST assay). Sequenced with the Oncomine TCR Beta short-read assay was DNA taken from cultured CD4+ T cells. TCRdb recomputed calls from the PCR reads with MiXCR, one row per CDR3 protein. The top ten clones hold around 28% of a sample with more than 15,000 distinct CDR3 sequences, around 47% of them seen once. This CDR3 has 16 amino acids. The V end was cut by 0 bases, the J end by 7 bases, with 16 bases between. The chain uses TRBV23-1 and TRBJ2-1; D not resolved. TRBV23-1 is labeled an ORF, and its function is uncertain. Material: CD4+ T cells from blood, cultured in vitro, obtained before SARS-CoV-2 vaccination. The clonotype was recovered from a human donor who had recovered from COVID-19. Here the CDR3 reads CASSQSETINQNEQFF. CDR3 in DNA: TGCGCCAGCAGTCAATCCGAGACCATAAACCAAAATGAGCAGTTCTTC.